The 28 T cell receptor beta chains below all came from one sample that was sequenced in a study of cytomegalovirus exposure and HLA in healthy donors. PCR amplification relied on 60 Vbeta primers (plus 13 Jbeta primers). Produced via immunoSEQ multiplex PCR; TCRdb's table is partial and in-frame only. The sample contains roughly 150,000 clones, roughly 78% of which appear only once. Specimen: PBMCs. The receptors were gathered from a man aged 35 to 55 in good health and CMV-seropositive.

J is TRBJ1-2 and V is TRBV4-1, with 8 bases lining up with TRBD1. The CDR3 is 15 amino acids. The trim removed 1 base at V and 8 bases at J, leaving 9 bases unmatched. In germline, CDR1 is MGHRA, CDR2 YSYEKL. As DNA, the CDR3 is TGCGCCAGCAGCCAAGTTGGGCAGGGGGCGAGGGGCTACACCTTC. Its protein is CASSQVGQGARGYTF.

The chain employs TRBV6-1 and TRBJ2-1; tentative D call: TRBD2 (6 bases). Germline V CDR1 and CDR2: MNHNS, SASEGT. The CDR3 has 15 residues. Deletions cut 4 bases from V and 0 bases from J, with 10 bases between. The CDR3 nucleotides are TGTGCCAGCAGTGCCGGGACTTTCTCCTACAATGAGCAGTTCTTC. This translates into CASSAGTFSYNEQFF.

This clone was found a few times. The rearrangement links TRBV29-1 to TRBJ2-2, with D perhaps matching TRBD1 (7 bases). V lost 7 bases to trimming and J lost 3 bases, with 18 bases between them. Germline CDR1 and CDR2: SQVTM and ANQGSEA. The CDR3 is made up of 15 amino acids. CDR3 in DNA: TGCAGCGGCCGGGACAGCGGGTTTGACACCGGGGAGCTGTTTTTT. Its protein is CSGRDSGFDTGELFF.

The V gene is TRBV29-1, the J gene TRBJ1-2; tentative D call: TRBD1 (5 bases). Germline-derived CDR1 and CDR2 are SQVTM and ANQGSEA. This CDR3 is built from 11 residues. V was cut by 8 bases and J by 7 bases, with 14 bases left in between. The CDR3 sequence: CSIQGSGGYTF. DNA of the CDR3: TGCAGCATCCAGGGTTCGGGTGGCTACACCTTC.

The J gene is TRBJ1-5, the V gene TRBV28; possibly TRBD1 for D (6 bases). Trimming cost V 4 bases and J 6 bases, with 13 bases left between them. Germline assignment: CDR1 MDHEN and CDR2 SYDVKM. The length of the CDR3 is 14 residues. The CDR3 DNA reads TGTGCCAGCAGTTACGGGGGGCGCGTTCAGCCCCAGCATTTT. As protein: CASSYGGRVQPQHF.

The rearrangement links TRBV11-3 to TRBJ1-1; TRBD1 might be the D (5 bases). The CDR3 totals 14 residues. The V gene lost 5 bases and the J gene lost 0 bases, with 10 bases spanning the gap. Germline CDR1 SGHNT, CDR2 YENEEA. CDR3 nucleotides: TGTGCCAGCAGCCCAGGGCGAATGAACACTGAAGCTTTCTTT. It codes for CASSPGRMNTEAFF.

The chain carries TRBV11-1 and TRBJ2-3; maybe TRBD2 (6 bases). Deletions cut 4 bases from V and 4 bases from J, with 18 bases between. Per the germline V gene, CDR1 is SGHAT and CDR2 is FQDESV (reference sequence). The CDR3 spans 16 residues. The CDR3 sequence: CASSSNLGRHADTQYF. CDR3 DNA sequence: TGTGCCAGCAGCTCCAACTTGGGGAGGCATGCAGATACGCAGTATTTT.

The CDR3 nucleotides are TGCGCCAGCAGCACAGGAAGGACCCAGTACTTC. It codes for CASSTGRTQYF. The chain is built from TRBV5-1 and TRBJ2-5; D perhaps matches TRBD1 (5 bases). Per germline, CDR1 SGHRS and CDR2 YFSETQ. Between the trimmed V and J ends, which lost 4 bases and 7 bases, there was a span of 8 bases. This CDR3 contains 11 residues.

J is TRBJ2-4 and V is TRBV6-5, with 12 bases lining up with TRBD2. This CDR3 spans 15 amino acids. Germline V gives CDR1 MNHEY, CDR2 SVGAGI. V shed 6 bases and J 9 bases; nucleotides not matched to a gene: 9. CDR3 sequence (DNA): TGTGCCAGCAGCCGCGGCCGGACTAGCGGGACCATTCAGTACTTC. Protein product: CASSRGRTSGTIQYF.

The chain couples TRBV7-9 to TRBJ1-2, with unresolved D. Germline-derived CDR1 and CDR2 are SEHNR and FQNEAQ (reference sequence). Between the trimmed V and J ends, which lost 1 base and 1 base, there was a span of 7 bases. The CDR3 runs 14 residues. This CDR3 is CASSLGQNNYGYTF. The CDR3 DNA reads as TGTGCCAGCAGCTTAGGGCAGAATAACTATGGCTACACCTTC.

The chain uses TRBV6-6 and TRBJ1-3; D might be TRBD1 (6 bases). CDR3 size: 15 residues. Per germline, CDR1 MNHNY and CDR2 SVGAGI (reference sequence). V was trimmed by 6 bases and J by 1 base, leaving 13 bases between them. CDR3 in amino acids: CASSNDRQSGNTIYF. The CDR3 nucleotides are TGTGCCAGCAGCAACGACAGGCAGTCTGGAAACACCATATATTTT.

This clone was counted a single time. This chain joins TRBV19 and TRBJ2-7; 9 bases match TRBD1. The ends lost 4 bases at V and 1 base at J; junction bases unmatched: 5. This CDR3 has 15 residues. CDR1 LNHDA and CDR2 SQIVND come from the germline V gene (reference sequence). The CDR3 loop reads CASSTSGTGSYEQYF. The CDR3 DNA reads as TGTGCCAGTAGTACGTCCGGGACAGGGTCCTACGAGCAGTACTTC.

This clone occurred a few times. V gene TRBV25-1 combines with J gene TRBJ2-3, with D perhaps matching TRBD1 (6 bases). This CDR3 is built from 14 residues. Germline values: CDR1 MGHDK, CDR2 SYGVNS. V lost 6 bases and J 6 bases, leaving 16 bases between the germline ends. Written as DNA, the CDR3 is TGTGCCAGCAGGGACAGCCACGCCGGGGATACGCAGTATTTT. Its protein product is CASRDSHAGDTQYF.

The V and J genes are TRBV4-1 and TRBJ1-2, with 10 bases lining up with TRBD1. The CDR3 contains 13 residues. Germline CDR1 reads MGHRA; CDR2 reads YSYEKL. V was pared by 4 bases and J by 8 bases, with 4 bases of the junction left unmatched. The CDR3 region is CASSLGTGVGYTF. The CDR3 DNA sequence: TGCGCCAGCAGCCTCGGGACAGGGGTAGGCTACACCTTC.

The chain links TRBV7-9 to TRBJ2-1; 9 nucleotides match TRBD2. V shed 5 bases and J 14 bases; nucleotides not matched to a gene: 10. Germline CDR1 reads SEHNR; CDR2 reads FQNEAQ (reference sequence). CDR3 length: 13 amino acids. The chain's CDR3 is CASSPEGGREEFF. CDR3 in DNA: TGTGCCAGCAGCCCCGAGGGCGGGAGGGAGGAGTTCTTC.

This chain connects TRBV6-1 to TRBJ2-1; the match to TRBD2 covers 8 bases. Germline assignment: CDR1 MNHNS and CDR2 SASEGT. The CDR3 consists of 17 residues. V lost 2 bases to trimming and J lost 4 bases; unmatched junction nucleotides: 10. The CDR3 region is CASSEFSGAFGYNEQFF. Written as DNA, the CDR3 is TGTGCCAGCAGTGAATTTAGCGGGGCCTTCGGATACAATGAGCAGTTCTTC.

J is TRBJ2-2 and V is TRBV11-1, with 8 bases lining up with TRBD2. With V trimmed by 2 bases and J by 7 bases, 6 bases remained unmatched. The CDR3 covers 15 residues. Germline V gene data show CDR1 as SGHAT and CDR2 as FQDESV (reference sequence). CDR3 coding DNA: TGTGCCAGCAGCTTACCGAGCGGGAGTGGCGGGGAGCTGTTTTTT. Its translation is CASSLPSGSGGELFF.

The rearrangement joins TRBV28 to TRBJ2-2; 12 nucleotides match TRBD2. V lost 4 bases, J lost 5 bases, and 2 bases stayed unmatched. CDR3 length equals 15 residues. Germline CDR1 reads MDHEN; CDR2 reads SYDVKM. The CDR3 nucleotides read TGTGCCAGCAGTTCCCTAGCGGGAGGGACCGGGGAGCTGTTTTTT. The encoded protein is CASSSLAGGTGELFF.

This clone was found once. The J gene is TRBJ2-2, the V gene TRBV6-1; no clear D. V was shortened by 4 bases and J by 0 bases, with 9 bases between the two germline ends. Looked up from germline, CDR1 is MNHNS and CDR2 is SASEGT. This CDR3 is built from 15 residues. The CDR3 reads CASSAGEANTGELFF. The CDR3 region has the DNA TGTGCCAGCAGTGCAGGTGAAGCGAACACCGGGGAGCTGTTTTTT.

This chain uses TRBV6-1 with TRBJ2-3; D is possibly TRBD2 (5 bases). There are 16 residues in the CDR3. Germline V gives CDR1 MNHNS, CDR2 SASEGT. Trimming left V 0 bases short and J 1 base short, with 11 bases between. The chain's CDR3 is CASSEAPGEGTDTQYF. The CDR3 DNA reads as TGTGCCAGCAGTGAAGCCCCCGGGGAAGGCACAGATACGCAGTATTTT.

This rearrangement joins TRBV7-9 to TRBJ2-7; TRBD2 agrees at 13 bases. After removal of 5 bases from V and 4 bases from J, the junction contained 5 bases not matched to a gene. This CDR3 has 15 residues. The germline gives CDR1 SEHNR, CDR2 FQNEAQ (reference sequence). The CDR3 nucleotides read TGTGCCAGCAGCGCCCGGACTAGCGGGAGATACGAGCAGTACTTC. Its translation: CASSARTSGRYEQYF.

The CDR3 bases are TGTGCCAGCAGCTCGGGACTTAATTCACCCCTCCACTTT. Amino acids: CASSSGLNSPLHF. The chain couples TRBV11-2 to TRBJ1-6; tentatively, D is TRBD1 (5 bases). Germline lookup yields CDR1 SGHAT and CDR2 FQNNGV. The CDR3 loop spans 13 amino acids. Trimming took 4 bases from V and 6 from J, leaving 7 bases between them. Full variable domain (outside the CDR3, taken from reference TRBV11-2 and TRBJ1-6): EAGVAQSPRYKIIEKRQSVAFWCNPISGHATLYWYQQILGQGPKLLIQFQNNGVVDDSQLPKDRFSAERLKGVDSTLKIQPAKLEDSAVYLCASSSGLNSPLHFGNGTRLTVT.

The chain employs TRBV27 and TRBJ1-6, with 7 bases identical to TRBD1. The germline gives CDR1 MNHEY, CDR2 SMNVEV (reference sequence). This CDR3 is built from 15 residues. V dropped 2 bases and J dropped 5; count of bases not matched to a gene: 3. CDR3 protein: CASSLIGTDNSPLHF. The CDR3 nucleotides are TGTGCCAGCAGTTTAATCGGGACAGATAATTCACCCCTCCACTTT.

This clone was seen more than once but under ten times. V and J are TRBV18 and TRBJ2-6; weak D call: TRBD1 (5 bases). The CDR3 spans 20 residues. CDR1 KGHSH and CDR2 LQKENI come from the germline V gene. V gave up 3 bases and J gave up 0 bases, with 21 bases separating them. The CDR3 protein is CASSPYLMTEGDSGANVLTF. CDR3 nucleotide sequence: TGTGCCAGCTCACCCTACCTAATGACGGAAGGGGACTCTGGGGCCAACGTCCTGACTTTC.

V is TRBV27 and J is TRBJ2-1; 10 bases map to TRBD1. Germline lookup yields CDR1 MNHEY and CDR2 SMNVEV (reference sequence). After removal of 6 bases from V and 7 bases from J, the junction contained 3 bases not matched to a gene. The CDR3 extends over 13 amino acids. The CDR3 loop is CASSLDRGNEQFF. CDR3 bases: TGTGCCAGCAGCCTGGACAGGGGGAATGAGCAGTTCTTC.

This chain uses TRBV5-6 with TRBJ2-1; 8 bases align to TRBD2. The CDR3 is 18 amino acids. The J segment lost 0 bases and the V segment lost 4 bases, leaving 12 bases of the junction unmatched. CDR1 is SGHDT, CDR2 YYEEEE, per germline. The CDR3, as DNA: TGTGCCAGCAGCCCGGGGGGCGGGGGGCGCGGCTCCTACAATGAGCAGTTCTTC. Protein sequence: CASSPGGGGRGSYNEQFF.

The chain carries TRBV14 and TRBJ2-3, with a possible D match to TRBD1 (5 bases). With 2 bases removed from V and 0 bases from J, the gap between germline ends came to 9 bases. Germline V gene data show CDR1 as SGHDN and CDR2 as FVKESK. The CDR3 sequence is 15 residues long. CDR3: CASSQRQISTDTQYF. CDR3 DNA: TGTGCCAGCAGCCAAAGACAGATTAGCACAGATACGCAGTATTTT.

This clone was detected only once. The chain links TRBV7-9 to TRBJ2-1; TRBD2 matches at 13 bases. V lost 5 bases and J lost 7; bases outside the gene matches: 8. The germline V gene encodes CDR1 SEHNR and CDR2 FQNEAQ (reference sequence). The length of the CDR3 is 16 residues. The CDR3 loop is CASSLLAGGPGNEQFF. For the CDR3, the DNA is TGTGCCAGCAGCCTACTAGCGGGAGGGCCGGGGAATGAGCAGTTCTTC. The full variable domain, completed using reference TRBV7-9 and TRBJ2-1, is DTGVSQNPRHKITKRGQNVTFRCDPISEHNRLYWYRQTLGQGPEFLTYFQNEAQLEKSRLLSDRFSAERPKGSFSTLEIQRTEQGDSAMYLCASSLLAGGPGNEQFFGPGTRLTVL.